This TCR beta chain originates from a study of human T cells and chemical hapten exposure. Study-level background: Alopecia areata, totalis or universalis affected patients who were mostly female.

TCRdb analysed the RACE reads with MiXCR anew, one entry per CDR3 protein. The sample consists of approximately 100,000 distinct CDR3 sequences, approximately 11% of them appearing once. This sample's time point: patch test 1, 2 weeks after DPC sensitization. Treatment denoted: therapeutic diphenylcyclopropenone sensitization with weekly scalp DPC. The CDR3 length is 16 residues. The germline CDR1 and CDR2 sequences are LGHNA and YSLEER. V was cut by 2 bases and J by 4 bases, with 15 bases left in between. Specimen: whole blood, collected in connection with sensitization to the hapten diphenylcyclopropenone (DPC). The TCR comes from a middle-aged woman with alopecia areata. Some clones in this sample may be carry-over from other donors' samples. The rearrangement uses TRBV4-3 and TRBJ2-1; D call uncertain. The CDR3: CASSQFASTVYNEQFF. The CDR3 nucleotides read TGCGCCAGCAGCCAATTCGCCTCAACGGTTTACAATGAGCAGTTCTTC.